This T cell receptor beta chain was observed in a study of regulatory T cells in long-lasting Graves disease. CDR1 is SQVTM, CDR2 ANQGSEA, per germline. V lost 3 bases and J 7 bases, leaving 9 bases between the germline ends. CDR3 length: 11 residues. This clonotype was counted a few times. Its cognate antigen is unknown. This sample's time point: newly diagnosed GD, antithyroid drugs for less than 3 months. Extracted PBMC RNA gave rise to the TCR library. Patients came from an endocrinology department in Xi'an, China. Building of the TCR beta libraries involved iRepertoire HTBI primers and Arm-PCR of CDR3 regions. MiXCR was run by TCRdb on the multiplex PCR reads, yielding one entry per CDR3 protein. The sample has more than 350,000 distinct CDR3 sequences, about 15% seen once. Findings and limits, study-wide: Researchers examined only peripheral blood and not thyroid tissue. Patients whose Graves' disease persisted exhibited lower TCR diversity than those newly diagnosed.

These same records also appear under a second study, on T cells in Graves' hyperthyroidism and ophthalmopathy.

The gene calls are TRBV29-1 and TRBJ1-2; D not resolved. The sample was peripheral blood mononuclear cells (PBMCs), taken at new diagnosis, from a patient treated with antithyroid drugs. The TCR originated in a woman aged 25-40 years with Graves disease. The CDR3 DNA sequence: TGCAGCGTTGAGGCAGGCAGTGGCTACACCTTC. Translating gives CSVEAGSGYTF.